The sequence of this T cell receptor (beta chain) was determined in a study of shared clonotypes between healthy human individuals. Overall study context: The cohort comprised two women and a few men. Their ages spanned 18 to 49 years.

Study-level findings and limits: The four-donor shared clonotypes exceeded non-shared clonotypes in generation probability, with non-shared ones scoring lower.

Donors were healthy HIV-negative adults without recent acute infections or vaccinations. Germline-derived CDR1 and CDR2 are KGHSH and LQKENI. The length of the CDR3 is 14 residues. Trimming cost V 4 bases and J 6 bases; bases outside gene matches: 6. As for this clone: Its target is unknown.

Sorted-subset replicate PCR reactions contained approximately 190 ng DNA, corresponding to tens of thousands of T cell genomes. Assay: immunoSEQ multiplex PCR; the TCRdb copy retains only in-frame clones and omits some. The table has roughly 2 million clones, approximately 94% seen once. The genes are TRBV18 and TRBJ2-7, with 10 bases identical to TRBD1. Sequenced material: naive CD4+ T cells sorted from blood. Subset given: CD45RA+ positively selected. The source of this sequence is a man between 18 and 35 years old in good health. The CDR3 spells CASSRDRGQGEQYF. DNA of the CDR3: TGTGCCAGCTCACGCGACAGGGGGCAGGGCGAGCAGTACTTC. Together with reference TRBV18 and TRBJ2-7, the CDR3 gives the full variable domain: NAGVMQNPRHLVRRRGQEARLRCSPMKGHSHVYWYRQLPEEGLKFMVYLQKENIIDESGMPKERFSAEFPKEGPSILRIQQVVRGDSAAYFCASSRDRGQGEQYFGPGTRLTVT.